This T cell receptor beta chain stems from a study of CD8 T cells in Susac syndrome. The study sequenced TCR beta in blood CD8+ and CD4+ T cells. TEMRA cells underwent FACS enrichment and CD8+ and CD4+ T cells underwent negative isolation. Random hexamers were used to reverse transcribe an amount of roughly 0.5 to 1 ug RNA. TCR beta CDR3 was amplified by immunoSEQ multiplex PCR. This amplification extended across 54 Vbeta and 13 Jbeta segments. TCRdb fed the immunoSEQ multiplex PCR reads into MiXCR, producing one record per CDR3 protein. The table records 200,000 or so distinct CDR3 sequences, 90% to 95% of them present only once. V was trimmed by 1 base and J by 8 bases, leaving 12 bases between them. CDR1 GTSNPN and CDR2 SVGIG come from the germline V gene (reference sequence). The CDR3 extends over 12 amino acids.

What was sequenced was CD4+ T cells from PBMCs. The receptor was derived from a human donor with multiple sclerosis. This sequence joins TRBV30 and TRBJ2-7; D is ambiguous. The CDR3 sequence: CAWSGASEKQYF. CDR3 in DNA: TGTGCCTGGAGTGGGGCTTCCGAGAAGCAGTACTTC.